This passage covers 21 T cell receptor beta chains from one sample sequenced in a study of T cells after yellow fever vaccination (dated by TCRdb to the late 2010s). Preparation of the library involved 5' RACE. These reads were obtained on an Illumina HiSeq 2500. The public reads were reanalyzed by TCRdb: fastp trimming at Q25, MiXCR alignment, in-frame beta chains only. Each CDR3 protein appears once, grouped with its most common genes and DNA. The sample records a few hundred thousand distinct CDR3 sequences, about 6.9% of which are singletons. The top ten constitute over 15% of the sample. The sample's treatment or condition label is to be understood as: live attenuated yellow fever vaccine strain. The sample consisted of PBMCs, taken 45 days after the first yellow fever vaccination. These receptor sequences come from a man aged 18 to 30 who received the YFV17D yellow fever vaccine.

This clonotype came up a few times. The gene calls are TRBV7-9 and TRBJ1-4; possibly TRBD1 for D (6 bases). Germline V gene lookup returns CDR1 SEHNR and CDR2 FQNEAQ (reference sequence). The V end was cut by 5 bases, the J end by 4 bases, with 14 bases between. This CDR3 has 15 amino acids. The CDR3 protein is CASSPRQDINEKLFF. As DNA, the CDR3 is TGTGCCAGCAGCCCGCGACAGGATATTAATGAAAAACTGTTTTTT.

DNA of the CDR3: TGCGCCAGCAGCTTTCAATCAGGGGACGGTGAGCAGTTCTTC. The encoded protein is CASSFQSGDGEQFF. The chain recombines TRBV5-1 with TRBJ2-1; TRBD1 might be the D (6 bases). This CDR3 has 14 residues. V was shortened by 2 bases and J by 9 bases, with 15 bases between the two germline ends. Per the germline V gene, CDR1 is SGHRS and CDR2 is YFSETQ.

This clonotype was detected only a few times. The V and J genes are TRBV2 and TRBJ2-7, with TRBD1 as a possible D gene (6 bases). Germline V lookup: CDR1 SNHLY, CDR2 FYNNEI. Between the trimmed V and J ends, which lost 1 base and 6 bases, there was a span of 10 bases. This CDR3 has 13 residues. The CDR3 DNA reads as TGTGCCAGCAGTGAAGTTGCAGGGGTCGAGCAGTACGTC. This codes for CASSEVAGVEQYV.

This clonotype occurred many times. This chain connects TRBV7-9 to TRBJ2-5; D remains ambiguous. The length of the CDR3 is 14 residues. V was cut by 5 bases and J by 2 bases, with 12 bases left in between. Germline CDR1 is SEHNR and CDR2 is FQNEAQ (reference sequence). CDR3 nucleotides: TGTGCCAGCAGCCGAACGACATCGCAAGAGACCCAGTACTTC. Its translation is CASSRTTSQETQYF. The full variable domain, rest sourced from reference TRBV7-9 and TRBJ2-5, is DTGVSQNPRHKITKRGQNVTFRCDPISEHNRLYWYRQTLGQGPEFLTYFQNEAQLEKSRLLSDRFSAERPKGSFSTLEIQRTEQGDSAMYLCASSRTTSQETQYFGPGTRLLVL.

This clonotype has more than one count but fewer than ten. V usage is TRBV7-2 and J usage is TRBJ2-1; D remains unclear. The CDR3 length is 15 residues. Between the trimmed V and J ends, which lost 1 base and 3 bases, there was a span of 10 bases. In germline, CDR1 is SGHTA, CDR2 FQGNSA. The CDR3 region is CASSLGSQFYNEQFF. The CDR3 bases are TGTGCCAGCAGCTTAGGGTCCCAGTTCTACAATGAGCAGTTCTTC.

The chain links TRBV4-2 to TRBJ1-6; TRBD1 might be the D (6 bases). Deletions cut 1 base from V and 9 bases from J, with 16 bases between. This CDR3 is 16 amino acids long. Germline-derived CDR1 and CDR2 are LGHNA and YNFKEQ. The CDR3 reads CASSQGAQGFSSPLHF. CDR3 in DNA: TGTGCCAGCAGCCAAGGCGCACAGGGCTTTAGTTCACCCCTCCACTTT.

V and J are TRBV4-1 and TRBJ2-7, with D uncertain. V gave up 4 bases and J gave up 2 bases, with 9 bases separating them. Germline CDR1 MGHRA, CDR2 YSYEKL. CDR3 size: 13 residues. This chain's CDR3 is CASSPPGAYEQYV. The DNA of the CDR3 is TGCGCCAGCAGCCCGCCAGGAGCCTACGAGCAGTACGTC.

With respect to this clonotype: Possible read error: a much larger clone is one base away. V usage is TRBV12-3 or TRBV12-4 and J usage is TRBJ2-5, with 10 nucleotides matching TRBD2. With V trimmed by 11 bases and J by 1 base, 16 bases remained unmatched. This CDR3 is built from 17 residues. CDR3 sequence: CAGSKGRAGGPQETQYF. In DNA form, the CDR3 reads TGTGCCGGTTCCAAGGGAAGAGCGGGGGGGCCCCAAGAGACCCAGTACTTC.

This clonotype occurred many times. The chain uses TRBV12-3 or TRBV12-4 and TRBJ2-7, with TRBD1 matching over 11 bases. This CDR3 has 14 amino acids. V shed 1 base, J shed 10 bases, and the junction held 6 bases outside the gene matches. DNA of the CDR3: TGTGCCAGCAGTTTAGGGTCGGACAGGGGGCAACAGTACTTC. This sequence encodes CASSLGSDRGQQYF.

The chain recombines TRBV27 with TRBJ2-7, with D perhaps matching TRBD1 (6 bases). The germline V and J ends were trimmed by 6 bases and 4 bases, with 25 bases remaining between them. This CDR3 has 17 amino acids. In germline, CDR1 is MNHEY, CDR2 SMNVEV (reference sequence). CDR3 sequence (DNA): TGTGCCAGCAGCAAACGAACAGTTTCAGGGGTAATATACGAGCAGTACGTC. Protein sequence: CASSKRTVSGVIYEQYV.

The genes are TRBV5-1 and TRBJ2-2; no reliable D call. Trimming took 5 bases from V and 3 from J, leaving 11 bases between them. The CDR3 spans 14 residues. CDR1 and CDR2 (germline): SGHRS, YFSETQ. The DNA of the CDR3 is TGCGCCAGCAGTAGGGTGTGGGACACCGGGGAGCTGTTTTTT. Its translation is CASSRVWDTGELFF.

About this clonotype: With a much larger clone just one base away, this may be a read error. The J gene is TRBJ2-7, the V gene TRBV29-1, with 7 bases fitting TRBD1. Germline loops: CDR1 SQVTM, CDR2 ANQGSEA. This CDR3 comprises 14 residues. The CDR3 DNA is TGCAGCGTTGTGGGCGACAGGGAGTCCTACAAGCAGTACTTC. Its protein product is CSVVGDRESYKQYF.

The rearrangement uses TRBV2 and TRBJ1-1; unclear D gene. CDR3 length: 14 residues. Trimming took 5 bases from V and 1 from J, leaving 11 bases between them. Germline CDR1 reads SNHLY; CDR2 reads FYNNEI. Written as DNA, the CDR3 is TGTGCCAGCAGTTACCGTGCCACGAACACTGAAGCTTTCTTT. It encodes CASSYRATNTEAFF.

This clonotype was observed a handful of times. CDR3 loop: CAWSSPSYEQYF. CDR3 bases: TGTGCCTGGAGTTCGCCCTCCTACGAGCAGTACTTC. This chain links TRBV30 with TRBJ2-7; unclear D gene. The CDR3 sequence is 12 residues long. The ends were cut back, 2 bases at V and 0 bases at J, with 5 bases in the middle. CDR1 and CDR2 (germline): GTSNPN, SVGIG (reference sequence). The full variable domain, in which reference TRBV30 and TRBJ2-7 provide the parts outside the CDR3, is SQTIHQWPATLVQPVGSPLSLECTVEGTSNPNLYWYRQAAGRGLQLLFYSVGIGQISSEVPQNLSASRPQDRQFILSSKKLLLSDSGFYLCAWSSPSYEQYFGPGTRLTVT.

The CDR3 loop is CASSPRDTDNEQFF. The CDR3, as DNA: TGTGCCAGCAGTCCGCGGGACACTGACAATGAGCAGTTCTTC. The chain couples TRBV28 to TRBJ2-1; the D gene could be TRBD1 or TRBD2 (6 bases each). Trimming removed 5 bases at V and 5 bases at J, with 13 bases between. The CDR3 runs to 14 residues. Germline loops: CDR1 MDHEN, CDR2 SYDVKM. Full variable domain (outside the CDR3, taken from reference TRBV28 and TRBJ2-1): DVKVTQSSRYLVKRTGEKVFLECVQDMDHENMFWYRQDPGLGLRLIYFSYDVKMKEKGDIPEGYSVSREKKERFSLILESASTNQTSMYLCASSPRDTDNEQFFGPGTRLTVL.

The rearrangement links TRBV5-1 to TRBJ1-2; 7 nucleotides line up with TRBD1. In germline, CDR1 is SGHRS, CDR2 YFSETQ. The CDR3 has 14 residues. The ends lost 0 bases at V and 3 bases at J; junction bases unmatched: 2. This chain's CDR3 is CASSLARGDYGYTF. The CDR3 DNA sequence: TGCGCCAGCAGCTTGGCCAGGGGGGACTATGGCTACACCTTC.

The rearrangement uses TRBV6-5 and TRBJ2-7; 7 positions agree with TRBD1. J was trimmed by 1 base and V by 4 bases; bases with no gene match: 4. The CDR3 loop spans 14 amino acids. CDR1 and CDR2 from the germline V gene are MNHEY and SVGAGI. CDR3 DNA sequence: TGTGCCAGCAGTTTCCCGGGACAGTCCTACGAGCAGTACTTC. This gives the protein CASSFPGQSYEQYF.

This clonotype was recorded a few times. The gene calls are TRBV27 and TRBJ2-5; D call uncertain. The CDR3 is 13 residues long. The germline V gene encodes CDR1 MNHEY and CDR2 SMNVEV (reference sequence). The V end lost 4 bases, the J end lost 5 bases, and 11 bases lay between the germline ends. In DNA form, the CDR3 reads TGTGCCAGCAGTTCCTCTATTATCGAGACCCAGTACTTC. Protein: CASSSSIIETQYF.

V and J are TRBV18 and TRBJ2-6; possibly TRBD1 or TRBD2 for D (5 bases each). Germline assignment: CDR1 KGHSH and CDR2 LQKENI. The CDR3 spans 16 residues. Trimming took off 0 bases at V and 2 bases at J, with 8 bases between the two ends. This CDR3 is CASSPPVGAGANVLTF. The CDR3 DNA reads as TGTGCCAGCTCACCACCGGTGGGGGCTGGGGCCAACGTCCTGACTTTC. The variable domain in full, completed from reference TRBV18 and TRBJ2-6, reads NAGVMQNPRHLVRRRGQEARLRCSPMKGHSHVYWYRQLPEEGLKFMVYLQKENIIDESGMPKERFSAEFPKEGPSILRIQQVVRGDSAAYFCASSPPVGAGANVLTFGAGSRLTVL.

This clonotype came up a few times. This chain links TRBV11-2 with TRBJ2-5; D may be TRBD1 or TRBD2 (5 bases each). Germline CDR1 SGHAT, CDR2 FQNNGV. CDR3 length equals 17 residues. V lost 0 bases, J lost 5 bases, and 19 bases lay in between. CDR3 residues: CASSLETGTLRIETQYF. CDR3 in DNA: TGTGCCAGCAGCTTAGAAACCGGGACCCTCCGGATCGAGACCCAGTACTTC. Drawing the rest from reference TRBV11-2 and TRBJ2-5, the complete variable domain is EAGVAQSPRYKIIEKRQSVAFWCNPISGHATLYWYQQILGQGPKLLIQFQNNGVVDDSQLPKDRFSAERLKGVDSTLKIQPAKLEDSAVYLCASSLETGTLRIETQYFGPGTRLLVL.

The table lists this clonotype with a few counts. The chain couples TRBV9 to TRBJ2-3; TRBD2 agrees at 9 bases. The V gene's germline CDR1 is SGDLS and CDR2 YYNGEE. The CDR3 length is 15 residues. With V trimmed by 0 bases and J by 6 bases, 5 bases remained unmatched. The CDR3 is CASSVGGLASDTQYF. In DNA form, the CDR3 reads TGTGCCAGCAGCGTAGGGGGACTAGCATCCGATACGCAGTATTTT. Full variable domain (outside the CDR3, taken from reference TRBV9 and TRBJ2-3): DSGVTQTPKHLITATGQRVTLRCSPRSGDLSVYWYQQSLDQGLQFLIQYYNGEERAKGNILERFSAQQFPDLHSELNLSSLELGDSALYFCASSVGGLASDTQYFGPGTRLTVL.